This T cell receptor beta chain was recovered during a study of blood T cell repertoires in COVID-19. The overall study: There were acute and convalescent COVID-19 samples, and they came from the United States, Italy and Spain. The analysed material was cDNA or gDNA that came from T cells, B-cell-depleted T cells, or PBMCs.

Seattle researchers signed up patients amid active infection and tracked them longitudinally. The assay was immunoSEQ multiplex PCR, and TCRdb's table has in-frame clones only and misses some. The sample holds about 410,000 clones, 89% seen once. Germline assignment: CDR1 SGHAT and CDR2 FQNNGV. The V end was cut by 4 bases, the J end by 2 bases, with 24 bases between. The CDR3 length is 18 residues. The material sequenced was peripheral blood. The chain couples TRBV11-2 to TRBJ2-7, with D possibly TRBD1 on 7 matching bases. The clonotype originates from a woman aged 40 to 55 with COVID-19, enrolled during active disease. The chain's CDR3 is CASSSTGGSGGNTYEQYF. Written as DNA, the CDR3 is TGTGCCAGCAGCTCCACTGGAGGGTCAGGGGGGAACACCTACGAGCAGTACTTC.